This passage covers 4 T cell receptor beta chains from one sample sequenced in a study of T cells in localized non-small cell lung cancer. Sequencing was performed with immunoSEQ multiplex PCR; in TCRdb, only in-frame clones are kept and a portion is missing. The table records about 14,000 clones, approximately 85% of them present only once. The material was peripheral blood, obtained before any cancer treatment. The source is a female donor aged 60 or older with stage I squamous cell lung carcinoma.

J is TRBJ2-7 and V is TRBV6-5; 10 positions match TRBD1. V shed 5 bases and J 6 bases; nucleotides not matched to a gene: 4. Per the germline V gene, CDR1 is MNHEY and CDR2 is SVGAGI. The CDR3 loop spans 13 amino acids. The CDR3 DNA follows: TGTGCCAGCAGTCCGGACAGGGGGAGCGAGCAGTACTTC. This translates into CASSPDRGSEQYF.

The chain couples TRBV6-1 to TRBJ1-2; D is unclear. Looked up from germline, CDR1 is MNHNS and CDR2 is SASEGT. The CDR3 runs to 13 residues. V lost 7 bases to trimming and J lost 4 bases, with 13 bases between them. CDR3 region: CASTLQPGYGYTF. The DNA of the CDR3 is TGTGCCAGCACTCTTCAGCCGGGCTATGGCTACACCTTC.

The rearrangement joins TRBV30 to TRBJ1-1; D gene ambiguous. Trimming pared 4 bases from V and 0 bases from J, leaving 3 bases between. This CDR3 region has 11 residues. Germline V gene sequence: CDR1 GTSNPN, CDR2 SVGIG (reference sequence). Written as DNA, the CDR3 is TGTGCCTGGAATTTGAACACTGAAGCTTTCTTT. Residues: CAWNLNTEAFF.

The J gene is TRBJ1-2, the V gene TRBV27, with D possibly being TRBD1 (6 bases). Trimming cost V 5 bases and J 8 bases, with 12 bases left between them. The CDR3 sequence is 12 residues long. Germline CDR1 reads MNHEY; CDR2 reads SMNVEV (reference sequence). The chain's CDR3 is CASSIGGHGYTF. Here the CDR3 DNA reads TGTGCCAGCAGTATTGGGGGGCACGGCTACACCTTC.